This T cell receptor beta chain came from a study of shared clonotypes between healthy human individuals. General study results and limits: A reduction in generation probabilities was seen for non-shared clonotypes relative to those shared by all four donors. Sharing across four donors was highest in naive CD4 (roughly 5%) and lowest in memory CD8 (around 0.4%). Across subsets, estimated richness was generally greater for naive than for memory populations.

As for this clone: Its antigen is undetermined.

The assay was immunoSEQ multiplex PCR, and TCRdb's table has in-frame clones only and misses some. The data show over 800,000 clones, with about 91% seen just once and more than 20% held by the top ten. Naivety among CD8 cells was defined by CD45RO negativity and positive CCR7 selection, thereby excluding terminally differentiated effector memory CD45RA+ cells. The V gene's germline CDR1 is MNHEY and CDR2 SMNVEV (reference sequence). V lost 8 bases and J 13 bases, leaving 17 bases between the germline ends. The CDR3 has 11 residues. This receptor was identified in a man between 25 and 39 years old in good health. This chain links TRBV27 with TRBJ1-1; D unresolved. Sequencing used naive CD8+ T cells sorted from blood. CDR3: CASVGRQIVFF. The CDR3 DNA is TGTGCCAGCGTTGGGAGGCAGATAGTTTTCTTT.